The T cell receptor (beta chain) described here comes from a study of T cell responses to AZD1222 COVID-19 vaccine. Study results and caveats: Close to half of all spike-specific TCRs reportedly target regions of the variants that are unmutated. Donors were chiefly white British, with a greater number of females, and clonal diversity was perhaps underestimated. Spike-spanning, vaccine-associated CD4 TCRs were dominant at 160-218 and 743-854. Only six individuals given AZD1222 were seropositive at baseline.

On this clone itself: Its target is unknown.

The V end lost 7 bases, the J end lost 4 bases, and 13 bases lay between the germline ends. The germline gives CDR1 SQVTM, CDR2 ANQGSEA. This CDR3 has 13 amino acids. This table comes from immunoSEQ multiplex PCR, and its TCRdb copy is limited to in-frame clones, with some not included. The data show about 110,000 clones, about 87% seen once. The source of this sequence is an adult who received the AZD1222 COVID-19 vaccine. V usage is TRBV29-1 and J usage is TRBJ2-2; no clear D. The sequences come from peripheral blood, collected 28 days after the second AZD1222 dose. CDR3 sequence reads: CSGSLGITGELFF. CDR3 bases: TGCAGCGGGAGCTTGGGGATCACCGGGGAGCTGTTTTTT.